This T cell receptor (beta chain) was profiled in a study of graft-versus-host responses after intestinal transplantation. About the study: Every transplant recipient was induced with anti-thymocyte globulin, then maintained on tacrolimus and steroids for two to three years. Findings of the study overall: Marrow from the recipient contained GvH clones, some of which had appeared first in ileum or blood.

Comment on this clone: Antigen specificity is unknown.

Sequencing used immunoSEQ multiplex PCR; TCRdb keeps in-frame clones, though not all of them. This table holds roughly 12,000 clones, around 80% found once. Trimming cost V 0 bases and J 5 bases; bases outside gene matches: 3. CDR3 length equals 15 residues. Germline V CDR1 and CDR2: MNHNS, SASEGT. The specimen was PBMCs, collected approximately 19 weeks after transplant. This receptor was obtained from a human patient who received an intestinal transplant, so some T cells may come from the graft donor. The rearrangement uses TRBV6-1 and TRBJ1-4; 7 nucleotides match TRBD1. This CDR3 is CASSEAEGANEKLFF. The CDR3 coding sequence is TGTGCCAGCAGTGAAGCGGAGGGGGCGAATGAAAAACTGTTTTTT.